This T cell receptor beta chain is drawn from a study of OX40 agonist ivuxolimab in advanced cancers. Generated by immunoSEQ multiplex PCR, the TCRdb table keeps only in-frame clones and is missing some. The data hold tens of thousands of clones, with approximately 87% observed a single time. The TCR comes from an adult with an advanced solid tumor such as melanoma, head and neck, liver or kidney cancer. Sequences were derived from CD4+ or CD8+ T cells sorted from blood, sampled in a trial of the OX40 agonist ivuxolimab.

The chain's CDR3 is CASSEGIERTQYF. The DNA of the CDR3 is TGTGCCAGCAGTGAAGGGATAGAGAGGACCCAGTACTTC. The chain recombines TRBV2 with TRBJ2-5; D is unresolved. The germline V gene encodes CDR1 SNHLY and CDR2 FYNNEI. V was shortened by 1 base and J by 7 bases, with 10 bases between the two germline ends. CDR3 length: 13 residues.